This T cell receptor beta chain was sequenced for a study of CD8 T cells in Susac syndrome. The controls, all healthy donors, were matched for age and sex. Trimming cost V 5 bases and J 6 bases; bases outside gene matches: 11. CDR1 is SEHNR, CDR2 FQNEAQ, per germline (reference sequence). The CDR3 consists of 15 residues. The authors reverse transcribed roughly 0.45 to 1 ug RNA with random hexamers. An immunoSEQ multiplex PCR generated amplified TCR beta CDR3 products spanning 54 Vbeta and 13 Jbeta. From the immunoSEQ multiplex PCR reads, TCRdb called clonotypes with MiXCR, one entry per CDR3 protein. The sample has 150,000 to 200,000 distinct CDR3 sequences, around 92% seen once; the top ten hold under 0.085%.

The chain employs TRBV7-9 and TRBJ2-3; 7 positions match TRBD2. This receptor was identified in a human donor in good health. The source material was CD4+ T cells from PBMCs. CDR3 loop: CASSLPGNSGDTQYF. The CDR3 nucleotides are TGTGCCAGCAGCCTCCCAGGGAATAGCGGGGATACGCAGTATTTT. Full variable domain (remainder filled in from reference TRBV7-9 and TRBJ2-3): DTGVSQNPRHKITKRGQNVTFRCDPISEHNRLYWYRQTLGQGPEFLTYFQNEAQLEKSRLLSDRFSAERPKGSFSTLEIQRTEQGDSAMYLCASSLPGNSGDTQYFGPGTRLTVL.